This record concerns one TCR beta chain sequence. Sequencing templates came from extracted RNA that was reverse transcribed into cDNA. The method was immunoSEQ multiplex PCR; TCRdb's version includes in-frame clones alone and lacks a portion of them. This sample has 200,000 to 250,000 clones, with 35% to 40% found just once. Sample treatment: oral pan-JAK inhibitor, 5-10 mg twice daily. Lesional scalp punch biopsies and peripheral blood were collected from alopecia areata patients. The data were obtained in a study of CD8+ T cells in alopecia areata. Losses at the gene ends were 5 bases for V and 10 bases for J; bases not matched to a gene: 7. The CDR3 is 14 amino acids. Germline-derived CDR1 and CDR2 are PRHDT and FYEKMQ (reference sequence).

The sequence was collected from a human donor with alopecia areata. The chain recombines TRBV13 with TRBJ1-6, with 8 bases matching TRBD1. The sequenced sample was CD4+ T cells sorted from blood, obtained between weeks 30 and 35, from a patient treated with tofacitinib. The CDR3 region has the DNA TGTGCCAGCAGCGACGGACAGGGCCGGTCACCCCTCCACTTT. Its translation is CASSDGQGRSPLHF.